Listed here is a single TCR beta chain. Its cognate antigen is unknown. Germline loops: CDR1 SEHNR, CDR2 FQNEAQ (reference sequence). CDR3 size: 15 residues. The V gene lost 5 bases and the J gene lost 4 bases, with 15 bases spanning the gap. DNA input per subset was about 8,500 to 110,000 sorted cells. Measured with immunoSEQ multiplex PCR; TCRdb has only the in-frame clones, and not every one. The sample has roughly 18,000 clones, about 90% seen once; the top ten hold approximately 4.5%. CD8+CD4-CD45RA- cells, CCR7-positive or negative, formed the memory CD8 sort. These data belong to a study of CD39 and CD103 CD8 tumor-infiltrating T cells. Whole-study results and caveats: Compared with DN, SP and blood memory CD8, DP TILs appeared more oligoclonal. Blood and uninvolved lymph node rarely held DP TIL clonotypes.

The gene calls are TRBV7-9 and TRBJ1-5; tentative D call: TRBD1 (5 bases). The receptor was isolated from a human donor with head and neck squamous cell carcinoma. Sequences were obtained from CD8+ T cells sorted from blood. Subset noted: total memory CD8 T cells (CD45RA-CCR7+/-) from blood or uninvolved lymph node. CDR3 DNA: TGTGCCAGCAGCCCCGCCGGGGGTGGAAATCAGCCCCAGCATTTT. This encodes CASSPAGGGNQPQHF.